The clone carrying this TCR beta chain came up a few times. The sample comes from a study of PD-L1 blockade in urothelial cancer. In the study overall: From 2014, patients received atezolizumab, given as 1,200 mg intravenously every 3 weeks. Patients arrived having already received 0 to 3 prior chemotherapy regimens.

Data came from immunoSEQ multiplex PCR; TCRdb stores just in-frame clones and leaves some out. This table has fewer than 100,000 clones, around four fifths appearing once. The CDR3 spans 13 residues. Trimming took 0 bases from V and 6 from J, leaving 9 bases between them. Germline lookup yields CDR1 SGHRS and CDR2 YFSETQ. Described time point: pretreatment peripheral blood. The source is a man aged 40-55 years with urothelial cancer. The chain carries TRBV5-1 and TRBJ1-2; D unclear. The sequencing used PBMCs, collected around atezolizumab (anti-PD-L1) treatment. CDR3 in amino acids: CASSLDGVDGYTF. The CDR3 DNA is TGCGCCAGCAGCTTGGACGGGGTGGATGGCTACACCTTC.